Below, 13 T cell receptor beta chains from the same sample are listed, as sequenced in a study of cytomegalovirus exposure and HLA in healthy donors. PCR amplification relied on 60 Vbeta primers (plus 13 Jbeta primers). Some clones are missing from TCRdb's copy, which holds only in-frame ones; the method was immunoSEQ multiplex PCR. The sample has about 180,000 clones; just under 80% are singletons. The specimen was PBMCs. All receptors come from a woman aged 45-59 years in good health and CMV-seropositive.

The chain carries TRBV15 and TRBJ2-3; possibly TRBD1 for D (7 bases). The CDR3 sequence is 14 residues long. Trimming left V 5 bases short and J 3 bases short, with 12 bases between. The germline V gene encodes CDR1 LNHNV and CDR2 YYDKDF (reference sequence). CDR3 in DNA: TGTGCCACCAGCCTGACAGGGAGGACAGATACGCAGTATTTT. It translates to CATSLTGRTDTQYF.

The rearrangement joins TRBV5-4 to TRBJ1-6; D call uncertain. Trimming took 3 bases from V and 11 from J, leaving 9 bases between them. CDR1 and CDR2 (germline): SGHNT, YYREEE (reference sequence). The length of the CDR3 is 12 residues. The DNA for the CDR3 is TGTGCCAGCAGCTCCCGAGGAACACCCCTCCACTTT. This encodes CASSSRGTPLHF.

The chain is built from TRBV9 and TRBJ2-2; a weak D match, TRBD2 (5 bases). The V end was cut by 4 bases, the J end by 3 bases, with 13 bases between. Germline-derived CDR1 and CDR2 are SGDLS and YYNGEE. The CDR3 totals 15 residues. The CDR3 sequence: CASSPAQRYTGELFF. The CDR3 bases are TGTGCCAGCAGCCCCGCCCAGCGGTACACCGGGGAGCTGTTTTTT.

This clone was seen only a few times. This chain links TRBV30 with TRBJ2-7; a possible D gene is TRBD2 (5 bases). V lost 2 bases, J lost 3 bases, and 8 bases lay in between. CDR1 GTSNPN and CDR2 SVGIG come from the germline V gene (reference sequence). The CDR3 spans 12 residues. CDR3 amino acids: CAWSPGFYEQYF. The CDR3 coding sequence is TGTGCCTGGAGTCCGGGGTTCTACGAGCAGTACTTC.

This clone was counted a few times. The J gene is TRBJ2-7, the V gene TRBV21-1; TRBD2, the D gene given by the table, was not confirmed from the DNA. TRBV21-1 is a pseudogene locus. The CDR3 extends over 14 amino acids. The CDR3 DNA sequence: TGTGCCAGCAGACTCAGAGCGGGGGACTACGAGCAGTACTTC. Its translation: CASRLRAGDYEQYF.

This clone was counted a few times. V gene TRBV5-1 combines with J gene TRBJ1-2, with D possibly matching TRBD1 (6 bases). The CDR3 runs 16 residues. Germline CDR1 and CDR2: SGHRS and YFSETQ. The V gene lost 0 bases and the J gene lost 0 bases, with 12 bases spanning the gap. The CDR3 spells CASSLEGEIPNYGYTF. Written as DNA, the CDR3 is TGCGCCAGCAGCTTGGAGGGGGAGATACCTAACTATGGCTACACCTTC.

The genes are TRBV11-2 and TRBJ2-7; TRBD2 is a possible D gene (6 bases). This CDR3 region has 14 residues. V lost 1 base and J lost 3, with 10 bases in between. Germline CDR1 SGHAT, CDR2 FQNNGV. The CDR3: CASSLGRGDYEQYF. As DNA, the CDR3 is TGTGCCAGCAGCTTAGGGCGGGGTGACTACGAGCAGTACTTC. Complete variable domain (other parts from reference TRBV11-2 and TRBJ2-7): EAGVAQSPRYKIIEKRQSVAFWCNPISGHATLYWYQQILGQGPKLLIQFQNNGVVDDSQLPKDRFSAERLKGVDSTLKIQPAKLEDSAVYLCASSLGRGDYEQYFGPGTRLTVT.

This clone was seen a handful of times. V and J are TRBV4-1 and TRBJ2-1, with 7 bases aligning to TRBD2. V shed 3 bases and J 1 base; nucleotides not matched to a gene: 6. Germline V gene sequence: CDR1 MGHRA, CDR2 YSYEKL. CDR3 length equals 16 residues. CDR3 residues: CASSQRERGSYNEQFF. As DNA, the CDR3 is TGCGCCAGCAGCCAGCGGGAGCGGGGATCCTACAATGAGCAGTTCTTC.

The genes are TRBV4-1 and TRBJ2-2, with a weak D call TRBD2 (6 bases). Germline-derived CDR1 and CDR2 are MGHRA and YSYEKL. V shed 0 bases and J shed 1 base, with 6 bases lying between them. This CDR3 comprises 15 residues. CDR3 protein: CASSQEAGNTGELFF. CDR3 coding DNA: TGCGCCAGCAGCCAAGAAGCGGGGAACACCGGGGAGCTGTTTTTT.

The rearrangement uses TRBV6-4 and TRBJ2-5, with 9 bases aligning to TRBD2. V gave up 4 bases and J gave up 2 bases; unmatched junction bases: 2. CDR1 and CDR2 (germline): MRHNA, SNTAGT. The CDR3 length is 14 residues. CDR3 DNA: TGTGCCAGCAGTGTGCTAGCGGGGCAAGAGACCCAGTACTTC. Translated, it gives CASSVLAGQETQYF.

The chain has TRBV5-4 and TRBJ2-5; TRBD2 matches 8 bases. The tail of the sequence fits TRBJ2-7 better, so the J call may be wrong. Germline values: CDR1 SGHNT, CDR2 YYREEE (reference sequence). The CDR3 totals 15 residues. CDR3 in DNA: TGTGCCAGCACCCTGGGGGGCGGGGGGCGCAACGAGCAGTACTTC. Residues: CASTLGGGGRNEQYF.

V is TRBV11-2 and J is TRBJ2-1; D uncertain. V lost 4 bases to trimming and J lost 4 bases, with 5 bases between them. The CDR3 loop spans 12 amino acids. Germline assignment: CDR1 SGHAT and CDR2 FQNNGV. The CDR3 sequence is CASSSTYNEQFF. The CDR3 DNA reads as TGTGCCAGCAGCTCAACTTACAATGAGCAGTTCTTC.

The V and J genes are TRBV5-1 and TRBJ2-3, with D hard to call. CDR1 and CDR2 from the germline V gene are SGHRS and YFSETQ. The CDR3 sequence is 16 residues long. Trimming left V 0 bases short and J 0 bases short, with 11 bases between. CDR3 nucleotides: TGCGCCAGCAGCTTGGAACCGCCCTATAGCACAGATACGCAGTATTTT. It yields the protein CASSLEPPYSTDTQYF.